The 23 T cell receptor beta chains below were found in one sample sequenced in a study of blood T cells in healthy people across ages. For the second PCR, which ran for about 7 to 11 cycles, a sample-barcoded 5' primer and a J-beta primer mix were used. TCRdb re-derived calls from the 5' RACE reads in MiXCR, one entry per CDR3 protein. This table has some 640,000 distinct CDR3 sequences, roughly 49% appearing once. The sample was blood. These receptors all stem from a woman aged 55-75 years in good health.

As DNA, the CDR3 is TGTGCCAGCAGCTTAGAACTAGCGGGAGGCGCGGAACCGAACAATGAGCAGTTCTTC. As protein: CASSLELAGGAEPNNEQFF. This sequence joins TRBV13 and TRBJ2-1; TRBD2 agrees at 12 bases. J gave up 5 bases and V 1 base, and 12 bases lay outside the gene matches. This CDR3 is built from 19 residues. CDR1 and CDR2 (germline): PRHDT, FYEKMQ (reference sequence).

This clonotype was observed a handful of times. V usage is TRBV6-2 or TRBV6-3 and J usage is TRBJ1-1, with D possibly being TRBD1 (5 bases). The CDR3 has 13 residues. Germline CDR1 and CDR2: MNHEY and SVGEGT. The germline V and J ends were trimmed by 8 bases and 5 bases, with 15 bases remaining between them. The CDR3 reads CASHYLGGTEAFF. The CDR3 coding sequence is TGTGCCAGCCACTACCTTGGGGGGACTGAAGCTTTCTTT.

This clonotype appeared a few times. The rearrangement joins TRBV29-1 to TRBJ2-5; 9 nucleotides align to TRBD2. Germline-derived CDR1 and CDR2 are SQVTM and ANQGSEA. V shed 7 bases and J 13 bases; nucleotides not matched to a gene: 13. This CDR3 spans 12 amino acids. The chain's CDR3 is CSARQGSGSLYF. CDR3 bases: TGCAGCGCCCGTCAGGGTAGCGGGAGCCTGTACTTC.

There are a few counts of this clonotype. The V and J genes are TRBV14 and TRBJ2-5, with a tentative D call TRBD2 (5 bases). Looked up from germline, CDR1 is SGHDN and CDR2 is FVKESK. The CDR3 covers 14 residues. V dropped 1 base and J dropped 5 bases, with 11 bases sitting between them. The CDR3 DNA follows: TGTGCCAGCAGCCAAGGACTCCAGCGGGAGACCCAGTACTTC. This translates into CASSQGLQRETQYF.

CDR3 sequence: CASSWGTSLETQYF. The CDR3 coding sequence is TGTGCCAGCAGTTGGGGGACTAGCCTCGAGACCCAGTACTTC. The genes are TRBV6-2 or TRBV6-3 and TRBJ2-5; 9 bases agree with TRBD2. The CDR3 is 14 amino acids. The J segment lost 5 bases and the V segment lost 4 bases, leaving 5 bases of the junction unmatched. Per the germline V gene, CDR1 is MNHEY and CDR2 is SVGEGT.

The chain uses TRBV18 and TRBJ1-2, with a tentative D call TRBD1 (5 bases). Trimming cost V 4 bases and J 0 bases, with 9 bases left between them. The germline V gene has CDR1 KGHSH and CDR2 LQKENI. CDR3 size: 14 residues. The chain's CDR3 is CASSRDGSNYGYTF. The DNA of the CDR3 is TGTGCCAGCTCACGGGACGGATCTAACTATGGCTACACCTTC.

The rearrangement links TRBV3-1 to TRBJ2-5; 13 bases fit TRBD2. Germline loops: CDR1 LGHDT, CDR2 YNNKEL (reference sequence). The junction had 13 bases not matched to a gene; V was cut back by 1 base and J by 11 bases. This CDR3 is built from 17 residues. CDR3 nucleotides: TGTGCCAGCAGCCAAGTTCCCGGACTAGCGGGAGTAGGGGAGCAGTACTTC. This codes for CASSQVPGLAGVGEQYF.

This clonotype was detected once. The V and J genes are TRBV9 and TRBJ1-6; D gene uncertain. V lost 0 bases to trimming and J lost 10 bases, with 8 bases between them. The CDR3 is 13 amino acids. Looked up from germline, CDR1 is SGDLS and CDR2 is YYNGEE. The CDR3 here is CASSVDSRSPLHF. CDR3 DNA: TGTGCCAGCAGCGTAGACAGTAGGTCACCCCTCCACTTT. The full variable domain, in which reference TRBV9 and TRBJ1-6 provide the parts outside the CDR3, is DSGVTQTPKHLITATGQRVTLRCSPRSGDLSVYWYQQSLDQGLQFLIQYYNGEERAKGNILERFSAQQFPDLHSELNLSSLELGDSALYFCASSVDSRSPLHFGNGTRLTVT.

The V gene is TRBV12-3 or TRBV12-4, the J gene TRBJ1-2; D is unresolved. The CDR3 is made up of 17 amino acids. V shed 0 bases and J shed 5 bases, with 19 bases lying between them. Written as DNA, the CDR3 is TGTGCCAGCAGTTTAGCAGCAGGTCCCAACGTCCAATATGGCTACACCTTC. Protein: CASSLAAGPNVQYGYTF.

The chain couples TRBV6-5 to TRBJ2-7; TRBD2 aligns across 12 bases. CDR1 and CDR2 (germline): MNHEY, SVGAGI. The CDR3 totals 17 residues. The V and J ends lost 1 base and 7 bases, in that order; junction bases with no gene match: 11. Written as DNA, the CDR3 is TGTGCCAGCAGTTACTTCCGGACTAGCGGGAACTACAATGAGCAGTACTTC. Encoded protein: CASSYFRTSGNYNEQYF.

The chain links TRBV7-2 to TRBJ2-7, with D possibly matching TRBD1 (5 bases). The CDR3 contains 14 residues. V gave up 4 bases and J gave up 1 base, with 11 bases separating them. In germline, CDR1 is SGHTA, CDR2 FQGNSA. The chain's CDR3 is CASSSYQGSYEQYF. DNA for the CDR3: TGTGCCAGCAGCTCATATCAGGGATCCTACGAGCAGTACTTC.

This clonotype was found a few times. V gene TRBV29-1 combines with J gene TRBJ2-1; no firm D call. Trimming shortened V by 6 bases and J by 9 bases, and 21 bases separated the two germline ends. The germline gives CDR1 SQVTM, CDR2 ANQGSEA. This CDR3 comprises 14 residues. The CDR3 protein is CSVGFSLQNGEQFF. The CDR3 DNA sequence: TGCAGCGTAGGTTTTAGTCTCCAAAACGGTGAGCAGTTCTTC.

CDR3 DNA sequence: TGTGCCATCAGTGCGGGGGACAGGAACACAGATACGCAGTATTTT. This translates into CAISAGDRNTDTQYF. V is TRBV10-3 and J is TRBJ2-3, with TRBD1 identical over 8 bases. The germline V gene encodes CDR1 ENHRY and CDR2 SYGVKD. V shed 4 bases and J 2 bases; nucleotides not matched to a gene: 5. This CDR3 contains 15 residues.

In its sample, this clonotype was seen a few times. The genes are TRBV4-2 and TRBJ1-4; possibly TRBD1 for D (5 bases). The ends were cut back, 4 bases at V and 7 bases at J, with 16 bases in the middle. Germline-derived CDR1 and CDR2 are LGHNA and YNFKEQ. CDR3 size: 15 residues. The CDR3 nucleotides are TGTGCCAGCAGCCGCTCACAGGAAGTCGTTGAAAAACTGTTTTTT. Its protein product is CASSRSQEVVEKLFF.

This clonotype was observed a handful of times. The chain recombines TRBV2 with TRBJ2-7; the D gene could be TRBD1 or TRBD2 (6 bases each). The CDR3 has 14 residues. The germline V and J ends were trimmed by 8 bases and 3 bases, with 17 bases remaining between them. Looked up from germline, CDR1 is SNHLY and CDR2 is FYNNEI. The CDR3 coding sequence is TGTGCCAGCCGGAAGACAGGCGGGGTCTACGAGCAGTACTTC. It specifies CASRKTGGVYEQYF.

In its sample, this clonotype was seen many times. This sequence joins TRBV25-1 and TRBJ2-7; tentatively, D is TRBD1 or TRBD2 (5 bases each). V lost 0 bases and J 5 bases, leaving 14 bases between the germline ends. Germline lookup yields CDR1 MGHDK and CDR2 SYGVNS. This CDR3 has 15 residues. CDR3 amino acids: CASSEYGRGLDEQYF. CDR3 nucleotide sequence: TGTGCCAGCAGTGAATATGGACGGGGCCTAGACGAGCAGTACTTC.

This clonotype appeared a few times. The V call is TRBV9, the J call TRBJ2-1, with D possibly being TRBD2 (5 bases). Looked up from germline, CDR1 is SGDLS and CDR2 is YYNGEE. This CDR3 region has 15 residues. Trimming took off 2 bases at V and 0 bases at J, with 9 bases between the two ends. This CDR3 reads CASSVLDFSYNEQFF. CDR3 bases: TGTGCCAGCAGCGTTTTGGACTTCTCCTACAATGAGCAGTTCTTC. The variable domain in full, completed from reference TRBV9 and TRBJ2-1, reads DSGVTQTPKHLITATGQRVTLRCSPRSGDLSVYWYQQSLDQGLQFLIQYYNGEERAKGNILERFSAQQFPDLHSELNLSSLELGDSALYFCASSVLDFSYNEQFFGPGTRLTVL.

Turning to this clonotype: One base away lies a much larger clone, so this may be a sequencing read error. The chain couples TRBV7-6 to TRBJ2-5; TRBD1 agrees at 8 bases. Unmatched junction bases numbered 16, after V lost 5 bases and J lost 11 bases. CDR1 and CDR2 (germline): SGHVS, FNYEAQ. The CDR3 extends over 15 amino acids. CDR3 sequence: CASSQWTGSYNEQYF. The CDR3, as DNA: TGTGCCAGCAGCCAATGGACAGGGAGCTACAATGAGCAGTACTTC.

The chain joins TRBV5-4 to TRBJ2-5, with 8 bases identical to TRBD2. The J segment lost 2 bases and the V segment lost 4 bases, leaving 7 bases of the junction unmatched. Germline CDR1 and CDR2: SGHNT and YYREEE (reference sequence). This CDR3 region has 15 residues. In DNA form, the CDR3 reads TGTGCCAGCAGCCCCCGGGGGGGGAGACAAGAGACCCAGTACTTC. As protein: CASSPRGGRQETQYF.

This clonotype was detected only a few times. V gene TRBV20-1 combines with J gene TRBJ2-3; D remains ambiguous. This CDR3 contains 13 residues. Germline-derived CDR1 and CDR2 are DFQATT and SNEGSKA (reference sequence). Trimming left V 3 bases short and J 2 bases short, with 9 bases between. The CDR3 region is CSASAGYTDTQYF. The CDR3 DNA reads as TGCAGTGCTAGTGCCGGATACACAGATACGCAGTATTTT.

Only a few counts were recorded for this clonotype. The chain links TRBV28 to TRBJ2-7; 11 nucleotides line up with TRBD1. The CDR3 consists of 15 residues. Germline V gene sequence: CDR1 MDHEN, CDR2 SYDVKM. V lost 2 bases, J lost 4 bases, and 4 bases stayed unmatched. CDR3 sequence: CASSLLGQGAYEQYF. CDR3 in DNA: TGTGCCAGCAGTTTACTCGGACAGGGGGCGTACGAGCAGTACTTC.

This clonotype was seen only a few times. V usage is TRBV25-1 and J usage is TRBJ2-7; TRBD1 might be the D (6 bases). Per the germline V gene, CDR1 is MGHDK and CDR2 is SYGVNS. The CDR3 spans 13 residues. V shed 6 bases and J shed 1 base, with 10 bases lying between them. The CDR3: CASRKQGSYEQYF. CDR3 nucleotide sequence: TGTGCCAGCAGGAAACAGGGATCCTACGAGCAGTACTTC.

This clonotype was seen more than once but under ten times. This chain uses TRBV24-1 with TRBJ2-1, with a weak D call TRBD2 (5 bases). The germline V gene encodes CDR1 KGHDR and CDR2 SFDVKD. The CDR3 consists of 16 residues. V was clipped by 5 bases and J by 7 bases, with 20 bases between them. The chain's CDR3 is CATSASGGSISNEQFF. Written as DNA, the CDR3 is TGTGCCACCAGTGCATCGGGCGGGTCCATCTCAAATGAGCAGTTCTTC.